This T cell receptor beta chain is from a study of a mutant IDH1 vaccine in newly diagnosed glioma (dated by TCRdb to 2020 to 2022). As for the study more broadly: Patients were given eight vaccinations, in weeks 1, 3, 5, 7, 11, 15, 19 and 23, which matched visits V03 through V10. Vaccination started 4-6 weeks after radiotherapy alone, or was given together with temozolomide cycles in the groups whose treatment included chemotherapy. Of the roughly 30 treated patients, about 62% were male and around 40% were female, and the mean age was around 40 years. Before enrollment, most patients had been given radiochemotherapy with temozolomide as standard therapy, while the rest had received either radiotherapy alone or temozolomide alone. Six visits were used for peripheral blood collection: V03 (baseline), V05, V07, V10, V12 and V13. For exploratory analyses, 25 to 30 treated patients had longitudinal TCRB deep sequencing done wherever samples were available.

As regards this clone: The antigen it recognizes is unknown. No base qualities exist here, and no much larger clone lies one base off it.

What the authors observed across the whole study: PBMC samples for TCRB deep sequencing were selected based on availability. Pseudoprogression appeared unrelated to alterations in the top peripheral T cell clonotypes detected by TCRB sequencing. Immune responses induced by the vaccine were seen in 90% to 95% of patients across multiple MHC alleles. It was noted by the authors that analyses of patient blood samples could not be reproduced owing to sample limitations.

Taken with the paper, the label for time point translates to: week 5, during vaccination. Each vaccine dose was 300 ug of a 20-mer mutant IDH1 peptide in Montanide, given subcutaneously with topical imiquimod. All donors had newly diagnosed IDH1-mutant astrocytomas of WHO grade 3 or 4 that showed loss of nuclear ATRX. The samples were drawn from NOA16, a multicentre, single-arm, open-label phase I trial in Germany that tested a mutant IDH1 peptide vaccine in humans for the first time. The DNeasy Blood and Tissue Kit was used to extract genomic DNA from EDTA blood for TCRB sequencing. The method behind the library was the immunoSEQ multiplex PCR assay. The hsTCRB Kit was used according to the manufacturer's protocol to amplify rearranged TCR beta chain sequences. An Illumina MiSeq was used to sequence the TCRB libraries. In the authors' own workflow: The kit vendor's proprietary platform handled demultiplexing, trimming and gene mapping. Drawn from immuneACCESS, this table holds only the in-frame rearrangements with V and J called that TCRdb kept. Clones are partly lost; checked studies trace under half to an unresolved V gene and leave the rest unexplained. The D gene and trimming were derived from the DNA, and the V and J assignments and clone size from that table. The sample has 40,000 to 65,000 clones on record, around 78% of them singletons. The ten largest make up around 1.8% of the sample.

Trimming removed 6 bases from V and 8 bases from J; the gene matches leave 10 bases unexplained. In the germline V gene (reference sequence), CDR1 corresponds to SEHNR and CDR2 to FQNEAQ. The CDR3 numbers 14 residues from cysteine through phenylalanine. Only CDR3 DNA remains: 42 bases, in frame from the first base. This TCR came from a middle-aged woman with glioma. The receptor chain draws on TRBV7-9 and TRBJ1-2, and TRBD1 matches 9 of the central bases. The input for sequencing was PBMCs, taken from a glioma patient whose treatment included an IDH1 peptide vaccine. The CDR3 region has the sequence CASSPGTGLWGYTF. DNA sequence: TGTGCCAGCAGTCCCGGGACAGGGCTTTGGGGCTACACCTTC. The full variable domain, completed from the reference TRBV7-9 and TRBJ1-2 proteins outside the CDR3, reads DTGVSQNPRHKITKRGQNVTFRCDPISEHNRLYWYRQTLGQGPEFLTYFQNEAQLEKSRLLSDRFSAERPKGSFSTLEIQRTEQGDSAMYLCASSPGTGLWGYTFGSGTRLTVV.